What follows is one T cell receptor (beta chain) and its context. Just one base apart from a much larger clone, this may be a read error. No conserved phenylalanine or tryptophan ends this CDR3, so it is likely a read error. The TCR beta library used iRepertoire HTBI primers with Arm-PCR amplification of CDR3. TCRdb reprocessed the multiplex PCR reads with MiXCR, giving one entry per CDR3 protein. The profile covers 700,000 or so distinct CDR3 sequences, with 25% to 30% appearing a single time and around 42% taken by the ten largest. This specimen belongs to a study of regulatory T cells in long-lasting Graves disease. Stated time point: persistent/refractory GD, antithyroid drugs over 5 years with positive TRAb. From PBMCs, RNA was extracted and then used to make the TCR library. Patients came from an endocrinology department in Xi'an, China. Peripheral blood, roughly 10 milliliters of it, was drawn into EDTA tubes.

Sequencing used peripheral blood mononuclear cells (PBMCs), obtained when the disease was refractory, from a patient treated with antithyroid drugs. The TCR originated in a female donor with Graves disease.

The CDR3 protein is CASSATSGANVLTY. As DNA, the CDR3 is TGTGCCAGCAGTGCAACCTCTGGGGCCAACGTCCTGACTTAC. The chain joins TRBV2 to TRBJ2-6; unclear D gene. CDR3 length: 14 residues. Germline V gene sequence: CDR1 SNHLY, CDR2 FYNNEI. Between the trimmed V and J ends, which lost 4 bases and 0 bases, there was a span of 4 bases.